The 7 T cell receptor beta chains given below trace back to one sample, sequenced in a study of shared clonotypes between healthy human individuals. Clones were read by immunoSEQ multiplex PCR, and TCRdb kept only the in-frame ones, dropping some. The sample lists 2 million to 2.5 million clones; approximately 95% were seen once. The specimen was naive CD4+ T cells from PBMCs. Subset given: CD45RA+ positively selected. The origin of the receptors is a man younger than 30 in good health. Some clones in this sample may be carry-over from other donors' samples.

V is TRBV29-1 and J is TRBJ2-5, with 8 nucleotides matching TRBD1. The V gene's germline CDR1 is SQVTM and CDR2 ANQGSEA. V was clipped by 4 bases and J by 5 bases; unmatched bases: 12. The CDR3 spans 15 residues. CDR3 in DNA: TGCAGCGTTGTGGATCGGGCAGGGGGCGCGGAGACCCAGTACTTC. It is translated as CSVVDRAGGAETQYF. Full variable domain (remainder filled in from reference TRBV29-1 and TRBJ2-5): SAVISQKPSRDICQRGTSLTIQCQVDSQVTMMFWYRQQPGQSLTLIATANQGSEATYESGFVIDKFPISRPNLTFSTLTVSNMSPEDSSIYLCSVVDRAGGAETQYFGPGTRLLVL.

CDR3 DNA: TGTGCCTCTGGCCGGGCCAGCCCGGGTGAGACCCAGTACTTC. This encodes CASGRASPGETQYF. The J gene is TRBJ2-5, the V gene TRBV7-6; unclear D gene. The CDR3 loop spans 14 amino acids. Trimming removed 11 bases at V and 5 bases at J, with 21 bases between. Germline CDR1 and CDR2: SGHVS and FNYEAQ.

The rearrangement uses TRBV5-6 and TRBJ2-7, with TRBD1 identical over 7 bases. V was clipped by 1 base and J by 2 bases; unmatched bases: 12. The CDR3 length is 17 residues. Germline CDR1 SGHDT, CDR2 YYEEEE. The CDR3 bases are TGTGCCAGCAGCTTGAGTAACTGGGGACAGCGGCCCTACGAGCAGTACTTC. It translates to CASSLSNWGQRPYEQYF.

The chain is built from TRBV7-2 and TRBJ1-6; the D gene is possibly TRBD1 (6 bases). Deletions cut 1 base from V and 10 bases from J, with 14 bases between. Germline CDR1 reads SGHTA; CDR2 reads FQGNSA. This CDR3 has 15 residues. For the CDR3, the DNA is TGTGCCAGCAGCTTAGTTGGGGGGGCCAGGTCACCCCTCCACTTT. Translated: CASSLVGGARSPLHF.

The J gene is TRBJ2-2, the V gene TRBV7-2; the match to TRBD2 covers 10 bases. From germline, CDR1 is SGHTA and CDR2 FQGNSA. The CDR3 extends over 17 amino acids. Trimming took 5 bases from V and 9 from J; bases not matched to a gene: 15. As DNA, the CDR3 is TGTGCCAGCAGCCCCACCCGCGCAAGCGGGAGGGCGCGGGAGCTGTTTTTT. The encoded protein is CASSPTRASGRARELFF.

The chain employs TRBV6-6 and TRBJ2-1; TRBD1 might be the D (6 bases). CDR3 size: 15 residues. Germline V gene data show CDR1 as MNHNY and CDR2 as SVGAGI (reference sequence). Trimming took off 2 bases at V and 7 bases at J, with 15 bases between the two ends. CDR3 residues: CASSYRQGLGNEQFF. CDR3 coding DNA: TGTGCCAGCAGTTACAGGCAGGGGTTAGGGAATGAGCAGTTCTTC.

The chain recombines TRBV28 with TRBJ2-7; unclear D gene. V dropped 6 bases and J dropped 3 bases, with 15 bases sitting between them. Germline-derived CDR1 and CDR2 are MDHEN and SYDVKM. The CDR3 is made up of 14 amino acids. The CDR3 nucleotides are TGTGCCAGCAGCCGGAGATTGGACCTCTACGAGCAGTACTTC. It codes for CASSRRLDLYEQYF. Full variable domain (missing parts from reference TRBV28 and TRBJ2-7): DVKVTQSSRYLVKRTGEKVFLECVQDMDHENMFWYRQDPGLGLRLIYFSYDVKMKEKGDIPEGYSVSREKKERFSLILESASTNQTSMYLCASSRRLDLYEQYFGPGTRLTVT.